One and the same sample provided the 10 T cell receptor beta chains below, sequenced in a study of blood T cell repertoires in COVID-19. Profiling relied on immunoSEQ multiplex PCR, and the TCRdb table lists in-frame clones only, not all of them. The sample has just over 150,000 clones; roughly 82% are singletons. The sequencing input was peripheral blood. These receptors were collected from a woman aged 40 to 50 with COVID-19, enrolled during active disease.

V is TRBV15 and J is TRBJ2-7, with D perhaps matching TRBD2 (5 bases). This CDR3 spans 12 amino acids. Trimming pared 8 bases from V and 6 bases from J, leaving 14 bases between. Germline V lookup: CDR1 LNHNV, CDR2 YYDKDF (reference sequence). CDR3 DNA: TGTGCCACCGAGGAGGAGGAGTGCGAGCAGTACGTC. It is translated as CATEEEECEQYV.

This chain joins TRBV7-6 and TRBJ2-1; no definite D call. Per the germline V gene, CDR1 is SGHVS and CDR2 is FNYEAQ. V gave up 1 base and J gave up 0 bases, with 4 bases separating them. This CDR3 is 14 amino acids long. The CDR3 here is CASSLGSSYNEQFF. In DNA, the CDR3 is TGTGCCAGCAGCTTAGGTAGCTCCTACAATGAGCAGTTCTTC.

The DNA of the CDR3 is TGTGCCAGCAGCTACAACCCCGGGGGCACTGAAGCTTTCTTT. It codes for CASSYNPGGTEAFF. The V and J genes are TRBV7-8 and TRBJ1-1; D may be TRBD1 (5 bases). The V gene's germline CDR1 is SGHVS and CDR2 FQNEAQ. The CDR3 covers 14 residues. V was cut by 4 bases and J by 4 bases, with 13 bases left in between.

This clone was seen a few times. The chain has TRBV2 and TRBJ1-3; no reliable D call. V was shortened by 7 bases and J by 0 bases, with 10 bases between the two germline ends. The CDR3 totals 14 residues. Germline CDR1 SNHLY, CDR2 FYNNEI. CDR3 residues: CASKGLSSGNTIYF. The DNA for the CDR3 is TGTGCCAGCAAAGGACTCTCCTCTGGAAACACCATATATTTT.

For the CDR3, the DNA is TGTGCCAGCAGCGTCGGTAGCGGAAAGACCTACGAGCAGTACTTC. It codes for CASSVGSGKTYEQYF. The chain joins TRBV9 to TRBJ2-7, with a weak D call TRBD2 (6 bases). Germline CDR1 reads SGDLS; CDR2 reads YYNGEE. V was shortened by 2 bases and J by 2 bases, with 14 bases between the two germline ends. This CDR3 comprises 15 residues.

V usage is TRBV27 and J usage is TRBJ2-5; 13 nucleotides line up with TRBD2. The V gene's germline CDR1 is MNHEY and CDR2 SMNVEV (reference sequence). The V gene end was trimmed by 6 bases and the J gene end by 2 bases; junction bases not matched to a gene: 6. The CDR3 length is 16 residues. Here the CDR3 DNA reads TGTGCCAGCAGCACCGGACTAGCGGGAGTACAAGAGACCCAGTACTTC. It encodes CASSTGLAGVQETQYF.

The chain combines TRBV5-1 with TRBJ2-2, with 8 positions matching TRBD2. In germline, CDR1 is SGHRS, CDR2 YFSETQ. V lost 4 bases and J lost 5; bases outside the gene matches: 7. The CDR3 is made up of 15 amino acids. The CDR3 protein is CASSRVGGGTGELFF. For the CDR3, the DNA is TGCGCCAGCAGCCGGGTCGGCGGGGGGACCGGGGAGCTGTTTTTT.

V and J are TRBV5-4 and TRBJ2-6, with 7 bases lining up with TRBD1. CDR1 and CDR2 (germline): SGHNT, YYREEE (reference sequence). The CDR3 is made up of 17 amino acids. V gave up 0 bases and J gave up 4 bases; unmatched junction bases: 7. DNA for the CDR3: TGTGCCAGCAGCTTGGGGGGACAGCGAAGAGGGGCCAACGTCCTGACTTTC. Translation: CASSLGGQRRGANVLTF.

This clone was seen once. This chain joins TRBV18 and TRBJ2-7; weak D call: TRBD2 (6 bases). CDR1 is KGHSH and CDR2 is LQKENI in the germline V gene. The V end lost 3 bases, the J end lost 4 bases, and 10 bases lay between the germline ends. The length of the CDR3 is 13 residues. As DNA, the CDR3 is TGTGCCAGCTCACCTTCCGGGGGTTACGAGCAGTACTTC. Translated, it gives CASSPSGGYEQYF.

Only a few counts were recorded for this clone. This chain links TRBV5-4 with TRBJ1-2; D gene uncertain. Germline CDR1 is SGHNT and CDR2 is YYREEE (reference sequence). This CDR3 is 14 amino acids long. V was trimmed by 4 bases and J by 5 bases, leaving 15 bases between them. The CDR3 protein is CASSRRGVEYGYTF. The CDR3, as DNA: TGTGCCAGCAGCCGACGGGGTGTGGAGTATGGCTACACCTTC.